These 28 T cell receptor beta chains share one sample of origin, sequenced in a study of blood T cell repertoires in COVID-19. The data were produced by immunoSEQ multiplex PCR, yet TCRdb's version contains in-frame clones alone and is incomplete. The sample comprises 65,000 to 95,000 clones, 88% of which are singletons, and 5.5% to 7.5% rests with the top ten. The specimen was peripheral blood. These receptors were taken from a man aged 70 or older with acute or convalescent COVID-19.

The chain combines TRBV25-1 with TRBJ2-7; 9 bases agree with TRBD2. Trimming took 2 bases from V and 5 from J; bases not matched to a gene: 13. CDR3 length: 17 amino acids. Germline V gives CDR1 MGHDK, CDR2 SYGVNS. This CDR3 is CASSETTSGWMSHEQYF. CDR3 coding DNA: TGTGCCAGCAGTGAAACGACTAGCGGTTGGATGTCCCACGAGCAGTACTTC.

This chain uses TRBV24-1 with TRBJ1-5; 7 bases align to TRBD1. The CDR3 contains 18 residues. With V trimmed by 2 bases and J by 0 bases, 9 bases remained unmatched. CDR1 and CDR2 (germline): KGHDR, SFDVKD. Here the CDR3 reads CATSDSKQGTYSNQPQHF. For the CDR3, the DNA is TGTGCCACCAGTGATTCCAAACAGGGGACATATAGCAATCAGCCCCAGCATTTT.

This rearrangement joins TRBV7-2 to TRBJ2-5; 7 bases map to TRBD1. V lost 6 bases and J lost 1; bases outside the gene matches: 8. The germline V gene has CDR1 SGHTA and CDR2 FQGNSA. This CDR3 is built from 15 residues. In nucleotides, the CDR3 is TGTGCCAGCAGGCCAGGGGGAAAGGGCCAAGAGACCCAGTACTTC. Translation gives CASRPGGKGQETQYF.

The chain combines TRBV14 with TRBJ2-4; no definite D call. This CDR3 contains 16 residues. Deletions cut 8 bases from V and 0 bases from J, with 17 bases between. The germline V gene encodes CDR1 SGHDN and CDR2 FVKESK. The CDR3 DNA reads as TGTGCCAGCCCTACTCGTGGAGATTTAGCCAAAAACATTCAGTACTTC. It yields the protein CASPTRGDLAKNIQYF.

The chain joins TRBV19 to TRBJ1-6; TRBD1 matches at 9 bases. Germline CDR1 and CDR2: LNHDA and SQIVND (reference sequence). Trimming cost V 2 bases and J 7 bases; bases outside gene matches: 6. This CDR3 comprises 16 residues. This chain's CDR3 is CASSISSGTGNSPLHF. The CDR3 DNA reads TGTGCCAGTAGTATATCATCCGGGACAGGGAATTCACCCCTCCACTTT.

This chain joins TRBV7-2 and TRBJ2-1; 10 nucleotides align to TRBD1. Trimming cost V 4 bases and J 7 bases; bases outside gene matches: 7. There are 15 residues in the CDR3. CDR1 is SGHTA, CDR2 FQGNSA, per germline. The chain's CDR3 is CASSSDRGLWNEQFF. The CDR3 DNA is TGTGCCAGCAGCTCAGACAGGGGGCTGTGGAATGAGCAGTTCTTC.

The chain couples TRBV7-2 to TRBJ1-6; D gene ambiguous. This CDR3 comprises 12 residues. Germline V gives CDR1 SGHTA, CDR2 FQGNSA. The V end was cut by 3 bases, the J end by 14 bases, with 11 bases between. The CDR3 is CASSLGASTLHF. Written as DNA, the CDR3 is TGTGCCAGCAGCTTGGGAGCCTCCACCCTCCACTTT.

The gene calls are TRBV4-3 and TRBJ1-6, with 7 bases matching TRBD1. This CDR3 spans 16 amino acids. From germline, CDR1 is LGHNA and CDR2 YSLEER. The junction had 3 bases not matched to a gene; V was cut back by 4 bases and J by 0 bases. For the CDR3, the DNA is TGCGCCAGCAGCCCAGGGGGGAGCTCCTATAATTCACCCCTCCACTTT. The encoded protein is CASSPGGSSYNSPLHF.

The gene calls are TRBV28 and TRBJ1-5, with 8 bases matching TRBD1. CDR3 size: 15 residues. Germline CDR1 MDHEN, CDR2 SYDVKM. The V gene end was trimmed by 8 bases and the J gene end by 2 bases; junction bases not matched to a gene: 8. This chain's CDR3 is CASQGATYGNQPQHF. Here the CDR3 DNA reads TGTGCCAGCCAGGGGGCAACGTATGGCAATCAGCCCCAGCATTTT.

This clone was seen just once. The chain carries TRBV6-6 and TRBJ2-7; D call uncertain. Germline V gives CDR1 MNHNY, CDR2 SVGAGI (reference sequence). The CDR3 is 12 residues long. V shed 10 bases and J shed 4 bases, with 14 bases lying between them. The CDR3 DNA reads as TGTGCCACCCGAGGAGATCTTTACGAGCAGTACTTC. Residues: CATRGDLYEQYF.

The chain joins TRBV5-1 to TRBJ1-1; 8 positions match TRBD1. Per germline, CDR1 SGHRS and CDR2 YFSETQ. CDR3 size: 15 residues. The trim removed 2 bases at V and 6 bases at J, leaving 9 bases unmatched. DNA for the CDR3: TGCGCCAGCAGCTTCGGACAGGGACGAGGTGCTGAAGCTTTCTTT. This translates into CASSFGQGRGAEAFF.

The gene calls are TRBV7-2 and TRBJ1-3, with TRBD1 matching over 9 bases. V shed 6 bases, J shed 1 base, and the junction held 7 bases outside the gene matches. The germline V gene has CDR1 SGHTA and CDR2 FQGNSA. The CDR3 consists of 16 residues. This CDR3 reads CASRATGGASGNTIYF. The DNA of the CDR3 is TGTGCCAGCAGGGCCACAGGGGGCGCTTCTGGAAACACCATATATTTT.

This chain joins TRBV14 and TRBJ2-4; D possibly corresponds to TRBD1 (5 bases). The CDR3 extends over 13 amino acids. The germline CDR1 and CDR2 sequences are SGHDN and FVKESK. V was trimmed by 3 bases and J by 15 bases, leaving 18 bases between them. The CDR3 DNA is TGTGCCAGCAGCCAGCATCTTGACAGTATCGGGTACTTC. Translating gives CASSQHLDSIGYF.

The rearrangement uses TRBV9 and TRBJ2-1; D remains ambiguous. This CDR3 contains 12 residues. CDR1 and CDR2 (germline): SGDLS, YYNGEE. Between the trimmed V and J ends, which lost 4 bases and 4 bases, there was a span of 6 bases. The CDR3 sequence is CASSPQYNEQFF. The CDR3 region has the DNA TGTGCCAGCAGCCCCCAATACAATGAGCAGTTCTTC.

The genes are TRBV6-1 and TRBJ1-2; D might be TRBD1 (6 bases). Germline assignment: CDR1 MNHNS and CDR2 SASEGT. Trimming took 11 bases from V and 2 from J, leaving 12 bases between them. The CDR3 is 12 residues long. The CDR3 is CAGKQGNYGYTF. The CDR3 bases are TGTGCCGGGAAACAGGGAAACTATGGCTACACCTTC.

The chain recombines TRBV11-2 with TRBJ2-2; the D gene is possibly TRBD2 (6 bases). The germline V and J ends were trimmed by 4 bases and 3 bases, with 12 bases remaining between them. Germline loops: CDR1 SGHAT, CDR2 FQNNGV. The CDR3 runs 15 residues. The CDR3 DNA sequence: TGTGCCAGCAGCTGGTGGGACTTCTACACCGGGGAGCTGTTTTTT. Encoded protein: CASSWWDFYTGELFF.

As DNA, the CDR3 is TGCGCCAGCAGGCGTACAGATTATAATTCACCCCTCCACTTT. Protein sequence: CASRRTDYNSPLHF. The rearrangement joins TRBV10-2 to TRBJ1-6; no definite D call. The CDR3 runs 14 residues. Germline values: CDR1 WSHSY, CDR2 SAAADI. With 6 bases removed from V and 4 bases from J, the gap between germline ends came to 10 bases.

The gene calls are TRBV20-1 and TRBJ2-1; D gene uncertain. Trimming took off 6 bases at V and 5 bases at J, with 8 bases between the two ends. The CDR3 totals 11 residues. Germline CDR1 is DFQATT and CDR2 is SNEGSKA (reference sequence). The CDR3 is CSAVRNNEQFF. Written as DNA, the CDR3 is TGCAGTGCAGTGAGGAACAATGAGCAGTTCTTC.

The CDR3 sequence is CASRTTGDGSPLHF. The DNA for the CDR3 is TGTGCCAGCAGAACGACAGGGGATGGCTCACCCCTCCACTTT. V and J are TRBV2 and TRBJ1-6; 8 bases match TRBD1. Losses at the gene ends were 6 bases for V and 10 bases for J; bases not matched to a gene: 8. The V gene's germline CDR1 is SNHLY and CDR2 FYNNEI. This CDR3 spans 14 amino acids. The whole variable domain, filled in from reference TRBV2 and TRBJ1-6, reads EPEVTQTPSHQVTQMGQEVILRCVPISNHLYFYWYRQILGQKVEFLVSFYNNEISEKSEIFDDQFSVERPDGSNFTLKIRSTKLEDSAMYFCASRTTGDGSPLHFGNGTRLTVT.

The chain has TRBV4-1 and TRBJ2-1, with D tentatively TRBD2 (7 bases). V lost 3 bases and J lost 7, with 25 bases in between. There are 18 residues in the CDR3. Germline lookup yields CDR1 MGHRA and CDR2 YSYEKL. CDR3 bases: TGCGCCAGCAGCCACGAGCCCGGGGGCGGGAGCCCTAGAAATGAGCAGTTCTTC. It is translated as CASSHEPGGGSPRNEQFF.

This sequence joins TRBV3-1 (or the pseudogene TRBV3-2) and TRBJ2-7, with D maybe TRBD2 (6 bases). V lost 1 base, J lost 3 bases, and 10 bases lay in between. CDR1 and CDR2 (germline): LGHDT, YNNKEL (reference sequence). The CDR3 has 14 amino acids. In DNA, the CDR3 is TGTGCCAGCAGCCAAGTGTCCGGGAGCTACGAGCAGTACTTC. Its translation: CASSQVSGSYEQYF.

The chain is built from TRBV30 and TRBJ1-5; D is unclear. Germline values: CDR1 GTSNPN, CDR2 SVGIG (reference sequence). This CDR3 contains 16 residues. The ends were cut back, 3 bases at V and 4 bases at J, with 19 bases in the middle. CDR3 in amino acids: CAWRSRERFQNQPQHF. The CDR3 DNA reads TGTGCCTGGAGAAGTAGGGAGCGGTTTCAAAATCAGCCCCAGCATTTT.

The gene calls are TRBV18 and TRBJ1-1; 8 bases line up with TRBD1. Per the germline V gene, CDR1 is KGHSH and CDR2 is LQKENI. The length of the CDR3 is 18 residues. The ends lost 3 bases at V and 0 bases at J; junction bases unmatched: 12. CDR3 residues: CASSPLGQGKMVNTEAFF. CDR3 DNA sequence: TGTGCCAGCTCACCGCTCGGACAGGGAAAGATGGTGAACACTGAAGCTTTCTTT.

This chain connects TRBV10-2 to TRBJ2-5; the match to TRBD1 covers 9 bases. This CDR3 has 15 amino acids. Germline CDR1 and CDR2: WSHSY and SAAADI. V lost 6 bases, J lost 5 bases, and 10 bases stayed unmatched. Written as DNA, the CDR3 is TGCGCCAGCAGCGAAACAGGGGGCCTTTGGGAGACCCAGTACTTC. This gives the protein CASSETGGLWETQYF.

This clone turned up a few times. This chain links TRBV19 with TRBJ1-5; 7 nucleotides agree with TRBD1. The CDR3 runs to 16 residues. V lost 5 bases and J lost 8; bases outside the gene matches: 15. Germline values: CDR1 LNHDA, CDR2 SQIVND (reference sequence). The CDR3 coding sequence is TGTGCCAGTAGTTTCGACAGGGTTGCCTTCTCGGAGCCCCAGCATTTT. It yields the protein CASSFDRVAFSEPQHF.

V usage is TRBV6-2 or TRBV6-3 and J usage is TRBJ2-5, with 10 bases fitting TRBD2. CDR3 length equals 17 residues. The J segment lost 5 bases and the V segment lost 5 bases, leaving 14 bases of the junction unmatched. Germline V gene sequence: CDR1 MNHEY, CDR2 SVGEGT. CDR3 region: CASSPHEVAGGWETQYF. CDR3 coding DNA: TGTGCCAGCAGTCCACACGAGGTAGCGGGGGGCTGGGAGACCCAGTACTTC.

The chain couples TRBV10-3 to TRBJ1-2; D is perhaps TRBD1 (6 bases). From germline, CDR1 is ENHRY and CDR2 SYGVKD. The CDR3 covers 13 residues. Deletions cut 6 bases from V and 2 bases from J, with 10 bases between. CDR3 DNA sequence: TGTGCCATCAGCCGCGGACAGAACTATGGCTACACCTTC. This encodes CAISRGQNYGYTF.

The gene calls are TRBV7-2 and TRBJ2-7, with 9 bases that match TRBD2. CDR1 and CDR2 (germline): SGHTA, FQGNSA. The V and J ends lost 5 bases and 5 bases, in that order; junction bases with no gene match: 16. The CDR3 has 17 residues. This chain's CDR3 is CASSLRFLAGVKNEQYF. The CDR3 nucleotides are TGTGCCAGCAGCCTACGCTTTTTAGCGGGAGTAAAGAACGAGCAGTACTTC.